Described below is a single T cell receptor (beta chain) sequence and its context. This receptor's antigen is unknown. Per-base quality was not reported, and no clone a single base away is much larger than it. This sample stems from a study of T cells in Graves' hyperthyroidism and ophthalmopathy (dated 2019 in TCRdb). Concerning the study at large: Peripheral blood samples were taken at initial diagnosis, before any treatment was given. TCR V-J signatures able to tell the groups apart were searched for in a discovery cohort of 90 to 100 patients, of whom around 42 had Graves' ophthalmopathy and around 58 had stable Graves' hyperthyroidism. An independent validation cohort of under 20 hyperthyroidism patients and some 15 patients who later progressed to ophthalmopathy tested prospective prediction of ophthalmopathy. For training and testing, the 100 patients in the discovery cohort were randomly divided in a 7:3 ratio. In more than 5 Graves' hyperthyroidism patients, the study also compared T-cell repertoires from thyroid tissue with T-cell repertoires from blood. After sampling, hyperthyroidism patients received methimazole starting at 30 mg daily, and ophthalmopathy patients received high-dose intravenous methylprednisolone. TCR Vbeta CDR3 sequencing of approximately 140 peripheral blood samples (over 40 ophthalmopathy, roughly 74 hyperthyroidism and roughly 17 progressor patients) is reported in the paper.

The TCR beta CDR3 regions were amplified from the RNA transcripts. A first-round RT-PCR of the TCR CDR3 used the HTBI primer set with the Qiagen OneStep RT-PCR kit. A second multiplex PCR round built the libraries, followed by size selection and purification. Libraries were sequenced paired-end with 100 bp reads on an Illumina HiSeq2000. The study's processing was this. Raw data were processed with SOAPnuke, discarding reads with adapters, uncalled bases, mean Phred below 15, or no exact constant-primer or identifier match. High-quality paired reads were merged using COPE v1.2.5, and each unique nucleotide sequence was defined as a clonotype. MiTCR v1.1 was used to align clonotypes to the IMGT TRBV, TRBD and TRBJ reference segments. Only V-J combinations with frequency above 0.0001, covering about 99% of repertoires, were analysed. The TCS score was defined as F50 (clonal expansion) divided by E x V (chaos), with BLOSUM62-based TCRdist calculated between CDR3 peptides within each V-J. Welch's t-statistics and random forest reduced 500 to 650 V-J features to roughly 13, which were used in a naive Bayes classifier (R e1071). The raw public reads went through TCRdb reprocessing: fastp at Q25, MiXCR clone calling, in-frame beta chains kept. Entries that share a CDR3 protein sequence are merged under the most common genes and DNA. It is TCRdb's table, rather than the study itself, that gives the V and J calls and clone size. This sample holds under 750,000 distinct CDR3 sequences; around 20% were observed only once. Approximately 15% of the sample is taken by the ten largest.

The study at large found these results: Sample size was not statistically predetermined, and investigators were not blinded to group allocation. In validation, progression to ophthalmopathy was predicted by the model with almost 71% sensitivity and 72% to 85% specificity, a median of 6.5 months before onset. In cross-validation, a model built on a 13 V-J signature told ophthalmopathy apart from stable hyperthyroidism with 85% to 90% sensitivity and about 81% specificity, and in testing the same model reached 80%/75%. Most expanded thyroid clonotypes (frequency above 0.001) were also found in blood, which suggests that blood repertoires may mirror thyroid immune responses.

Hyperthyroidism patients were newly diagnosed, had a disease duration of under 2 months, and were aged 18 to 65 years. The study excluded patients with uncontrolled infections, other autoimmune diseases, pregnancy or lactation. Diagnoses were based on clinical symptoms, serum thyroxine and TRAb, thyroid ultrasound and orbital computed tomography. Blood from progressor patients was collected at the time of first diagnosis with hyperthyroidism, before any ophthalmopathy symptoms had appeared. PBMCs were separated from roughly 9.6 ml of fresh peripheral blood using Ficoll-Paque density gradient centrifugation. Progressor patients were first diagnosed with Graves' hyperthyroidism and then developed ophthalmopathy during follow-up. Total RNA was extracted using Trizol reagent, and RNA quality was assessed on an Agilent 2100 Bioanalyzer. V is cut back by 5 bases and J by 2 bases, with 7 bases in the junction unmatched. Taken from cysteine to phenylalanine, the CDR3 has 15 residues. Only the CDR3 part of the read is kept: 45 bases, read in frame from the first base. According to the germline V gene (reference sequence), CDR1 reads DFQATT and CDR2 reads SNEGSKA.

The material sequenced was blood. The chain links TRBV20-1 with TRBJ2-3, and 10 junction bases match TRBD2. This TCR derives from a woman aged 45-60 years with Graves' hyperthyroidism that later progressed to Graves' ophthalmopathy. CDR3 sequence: CSALKRGGTTDTQYF. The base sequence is TGCAGTGCTCTAAAGCGGGGGGGAACCACAGATACGCAGTATTTT.